This T cell receptor beta chain was sequenced in a study of blood T cell repertoires in COVID-19. This CDR3 is 12 amino acids long. V was clipped by 3 bases and J by 7 bases, with 10 bases between them. From germline, CDR1 is SGHRS and CDR2 YFSETQ. As handled by the study authors: Amplification of reference gene primers was used by the study to estimate nucleated cell counts. The method was immunoSEQ multiplex PCR; TCRdb's version includes in-frame clones alone and lacks a portion of them. The V and J calls and clone size come from that table; D and trimming were worked out from the DNA. The data contain 200,000 or so clones, roughly 80% of them singletons. In this sample, this clone turned up many times.

The TCR originated in a man between 60 and 70 years old with active or convalescent COVID-19. V usage is TRBV5-1 and J usage is TRBJ1-1; D unresolved. Sequences were obtained from peripheral blood. The CDR3 is CASSSTINEAFF. For the CDR3, the DNA is TGCGCCAGCAGCTCAACAATCAATGAAGCTTTCTTT. Supplemented by reference TRBV5-1 and TRBJ1-1, the full variable domain reads KAGVTQTPRYLIKTRGQQVTLSCSPISGHRSVSWYQQTPGQGLQFLFEYFSETQRNKGNFPGRFSGRQFSNSRSEMNVSTLELGDSALYLCASSSTINEAFFGQGTRLTVV.